These 19 T cell receptor beta chains share one sample of origin, sequenced in a study of T cells after posttransplantation cyclophosphamide. Assay used: immunoSEQ multiplex PCR; TCRdb lists only in-frame clones, some missing. Among about 21,000 clones, approximately 98% were seen once, and the ten largest hold 0.1% to 0.15%. Sequencing was performed on naive CD8+ T cells sorted from PBMCs. The source of these receptors is a man between 35 and 55 years old in good health, CMV-negative, and a related stem cell transplant donor.

The chain has TRBV6-1 and TRBJ2-1; D gene ambiguous. V lost 2 bases and J 3 bases, leaving 11 bases between the germline ends. Germline CDR1 reads MNHNS; CDR2 reads SASEGT. The CDR3 sequence is 15 residues long. The CDR3 sequence is CASSENRPFYNEQFF. The CDR3 region has the DNA TGTGCCAGCAGTGAAAACAGACCCTTCTACAATGAGCAGTTCTTC.

The chain combines TRBV7-9 with TRBJ2-5; D perhaps matches TRBD1 (6 bases). The CDR3 totals 14 residues. Trimming stripped 1 base from V and 11 bases from J, with 17 bases between. Germline CDR1 is SEHNR and CDR2 is FQNEAQ (reference sequence). DNA for the CDR3: TGTGCCAGCAGCTTAGTAGCAGGGGCGGGTGAGCAGTACTTC. Its protein is CASSLVAGAGEQYF.

This sequence joins TRBV5-6 and TRBJ2-1; a weak D match, TRBD2 (6 bases). Trimming cost V 1 base and J 8 bases, with 19 bases left between them. The CDR3 totals 16 residues. CDR1 is SGHDT, CDR2 YYEEEE, per germline. For the CDR3, the DNA is TGTGCCAGCAGCTTGAAATCCGGGAGAAAAACGGATGAGCAGTTCTTC. It translates to CASSLKSGRKTDEQFF.

The chain couples TRBV30 to TRBJ1-2, with 10 bases fitting TRBD1. Per the germline V gene, CDR1 is GTSNPN and CDR2 is SVGIG (reference sequence). The CDR3 spans 13 residues. V lost 5 bases to trimming and J lost 7 bases; unmatched junction nucleotides: 7. CDR3 amino acids: CAWLTGTGVGYTF. The CDR3 region has the DNA TGTGCCTGGTTAACCGGGACAGGGGTTGGCTACACCTTC. The whole variable domain, filled in from reference TRBV30 and TRBJ1-2, reads SQTIHQWPATLVQPVGSPLSLECTVEGTSNPNLYWYRQAAGRGLQLLFYSVGIGQISSEVPQNLSASRPQDRQFILSSKKLLLSDSGFYLCAWLTGTGVGYTFGSGTRLTVV.

In its sample, this clone was seen once. The V and J genes are TRBV7-8 and TRBJ1-5; 7 bases map to TRBD1. Trimming removed 3 bases from V and 4 bases from J; junction bases left unmatched: 3. The CDR3 consists of 14 residues. Germline CDR1 and CDR2: SGHVS and FQNEAQ. In DNA, the CDR3 is TGTGCCAGCAGCTTCCGACAGGGTAATCAGCCCCAGCATTTT. It codes for CASSFRQGNQPQHF. The full variable domain, in which reference TRBV7-8 and TRBJ1-5 provide the parts outside the CDR3, is GAGVSQSPRYKVAKRGQDVALRCDPISGHVSLFWYQQALGQGPEFLTYFQNEAQLDKSGLPSDRFFAERPEGSVSTLKIQRTQQEDSAVYLCASSFRQGNQPQHFGDGTRLSIL.

The chain couples TRBV27 to TRBJ1-1; D is undetermined. The CDR3 consists of 14 residues. CDR1 and CDR2 (germline): MNHEY, SMNVEV (reference sequence). With 3 bases removed from V and 3 bases from J, the gap between germline ends came to 11 bases. DNA for the CDR3: TGTGCCAGCAGTTTTGGCGGCGGATACACTGAAGCTTTCTTT. It encodes CASSFGGGYTEAFF.

The CDR3 bases are TGTGCCAGCCGGGGACAGGGATATGGCTACACCTTC. It yields the protein CASRGQGYGYTF. The rearrangement uses TRBV6-6 and TRBJ1-2, with TRBD1 matching over 9 bases. Germline lookup yields CDR1 MNHNY and CDR2 SVGAGI (reference sequence). This CDR3 spans 12 amino acids. V dropped 8 bases and J dropped 5; count of bases not matched to a gene: 3.

V usage is TRBV6-6 and J usage is TRBJ2-7; 12 nucleotides match TRBD2. J lost 5 bases, V lost 0 bases, and 5 bases had no gene match. Germline assignment: CDR1 MNHNY and CDR2 SVGAGI (reference sequence). The CDR3 sequence is 16 residues long. CDR3 DNA sequence: TGTGCCAGCAGTTACTCGACTAGCGGGAGACGGGACGAGCAGTACTTC. Translated: CASSYSTSGRRDEQYF.

CDR3 sequence reads: CASSQVDRGQRPVYGYTF. CDR3 nucleotides: TGTGCCAGCAGCCAAGTCGACAGGGGCCAGCGACCCGTTTATGGCTACACCTTC. The chain links TRBV14 to TRBJ1-2; 8 bases line up with TRBD1. This CDR3 comprises 18 residues. V was pared by 1 base and J by 5 bases, with 15 bases of the junction left unmatched. Germline-derived CDR1 and CDR2 are SGHDN and FVKESK.

V usage is TRBV6-1 and J usage is TRBJ2-7, with 7 bases lining up with TRBD2. Germline CDR1 reads MNHNS; CDR2 reads SASEGT. With 4 bases clipped from V and 3 bases from J, the junction kept 3 bases outside the gene matches. This CDR3 comprises 13 residues. The CDR3 DNA reads TGTGCCAGCAGTGCTAGCGGAAACTACGAGCAGTACTTC. The encoded protein is CASSASGNYEQYF.

V usage is TRBV7-9 and J usage is TRBJ2-5; TRBD2 might be the D (6 bases). Germline V gene sequence: CDR1 SEHNR, CDR2 FQNEAQ (reference sequence). This CDR3 spans 14 amino acids. Trimming took off 2 bases at V and 2 bases at J, with 9 bases between the two ends. CDR3 sequence reads: CASSLWRGQETQYF. CDR3 sequence (DNA): TGTGCCAGCAGCTTATGGCGGGGACAAGAGACCCAGTACTTC.

This chain's CDR3 is CASSFRGTYEQYF. For the CDR3, the DNA is TGCGCCAGCAGCTTCCGGGGGACCTACGAGCAGTACTTC. The chain uses TRBV5-1 and TRBJ2-7; possible D gene TRBD2, 6 bases. Trimming removed 2 bases from V and 2 bases from J, with 8 bases in between. In germline, CDR1 is SGHRS, CDR2 YFSETQ. The CDR3 has 13 amino acids. Full variable domain (missing parts from reference TRBV5-1 and TRBJ2-7): KAGVTQTPRYLIKTRGQQVTLSCSPISGHRSVSWYQQTPGQGLQFLFEYFSETQRNKGNFPGRFSGRQFSNSRSEMNVSTLELGDSALYLCASSFRGTYEQYFGPGTRLTVT.

V is TRBV6-5 and J is TRBJ2-1; 7 bases match TRBD2. The trim removed 0 bases at V and 8 bases at J, leaving 4 bases unmatched. Germline assignment: CDR1 MNHEY and CDR2 SVGAGI. This CDR3 has 14 residues. CDR3 amino acids: CASSYSRLAHEQFF. In nucleotides, the CDR3 is TGTGCCAGCAGTTACTCCCGACTAGCCCATGAGCAGTTCTTC.

The chain recombines TRBV5-1 with TRBJ2-1; 8 nucleotides align to TRBD2. Germline-derived CDR1 and CDR2 are SGHRS and YFSETQ. Losses at the gene ends were 3 bases for V and 0 bases for J; bases not matched to a gene: 5. The CDR3 totals 16 residues. CDR3 loop: CASSSSGTSSYNEQFF. Written as DNA, the CDR3 is TGCGCCAGCAGCTCCTCCGGGACTAGCTCCTACAATGAGCAGTTCTTC.

This clone has just one count. The V gene is TRBV6-6, the J gene TRBJ1-5; the match to TRBD1 covers 7 bases. This CDR3 contains 15 residues. The junction had 10 bases not matched to a gene; V was cut back by 8 bases and J by 3 bases. Germline V gene sequence: CDR1 MNHNY, CDR2 SVGAGI (reference sequence). CDR3 sequence: CASSSTGMNNQPQHF. CDR3 in DNA: TGTGCCAGCTCCTCGACAGGGATGAACAATCAGCCCCAGCATTTT.

The chain employs TRBV6-5 and TRBJ2-7; a possible D gene is TRBD2 (5 bases). The CDR3 length is 14 residues. V lost 6 bases to trimming and J lost 0 bases, with 12 bases between them. Germline CDR1 is MNHEY and CDR2 is SVGAGI. This chain's CDR3 is CASSPIRGSYEQYF. DNA for the CDR3: TGTGCCAGCAGCCCTATCCGGGGCTCCTACGAGCAGTACTTC.

This clone was found once. CDR3 in amino acids: CASSEHVNYEQYF. The CDR3 coding sequence is TGTGCCAGCAGTGAACATGTGAACTACGAGCAGTACTTC. This chain connects TRBV6-5 to TRBJ2-7; no reliable D call. The CDR3 is 13 amino acids. The V end lost 5 bases, the J end lost 3 bases, and 11 bases lay between the germline ends. Germline CDR1 is MNHEY and CDR2 is SVGAGI.

The J gene is TRBJ2-3, the V gene TRBV27, with D hard to call. In germline, CDR1 is MNHEY, CDR2 SMNVEV (reference sequence). The CDR3 is made up of 15 amino acids. Trimming removed 0 bases at V and 3 bases at J, with 10 bases between. CDR3 DNA: TGTGCCAGCAGTTTATCTACCCCCCGGACAGATACGCAGTATTTT. Amino acids: CASSLSTPRTDTQYF.

The chain links TRBV10-2 to TRBJ2-1; weak D call: TRBD2 (5 bases). With 7 bases removed from V and 12 bases from J, the gap between germline ends came to 10 bases. The CDR3 totals 10 residues. Germline lookup yields CDR1 WSHSY and CDR2 SAAADI. CDR3 nucleotides: TGCGCCAGCATGAGCGGAGGGCAGTTCTTC. Protein: CASMSGGQFF.